Sequencing of this T cell receptor beta chain was carried out in a study of blood T cells in healthy people across ages. Sample donors were healthy Caucasian individuals that came from Russia, aged 6 to 90. The CDR3 spans 14 residues. Germline CDR1 and CDR2: SGHTA and FQGNSA. The J segment lost 3 bases and the V segment lost 5 bases, leaving 2 bases of the junction unmatched. For the second PCR, which ran for about 6 to 11 cycles, a sample-barcoded 5' primer and a J-beta primer mix were used. A single record per CDR3 protein comes from TCRdb applying MiXCR to the 5' RACE reads. The table includes about 640,000 distinct CDR3 sequences, 58% detected once.

The sequencing sample was made of blood. This receptor was identified in a man aged 55-75 years in good health. The chain carries TRBV7-2 and TRBJ2-1; 9 nucleotides agree with TRBD2. CDR3 in DNA: TGTGCCAGCAGCGCGACTAGCGGCTACAATGAGCAGTTCTTC. Protein: CASSATSGYNEQFF.